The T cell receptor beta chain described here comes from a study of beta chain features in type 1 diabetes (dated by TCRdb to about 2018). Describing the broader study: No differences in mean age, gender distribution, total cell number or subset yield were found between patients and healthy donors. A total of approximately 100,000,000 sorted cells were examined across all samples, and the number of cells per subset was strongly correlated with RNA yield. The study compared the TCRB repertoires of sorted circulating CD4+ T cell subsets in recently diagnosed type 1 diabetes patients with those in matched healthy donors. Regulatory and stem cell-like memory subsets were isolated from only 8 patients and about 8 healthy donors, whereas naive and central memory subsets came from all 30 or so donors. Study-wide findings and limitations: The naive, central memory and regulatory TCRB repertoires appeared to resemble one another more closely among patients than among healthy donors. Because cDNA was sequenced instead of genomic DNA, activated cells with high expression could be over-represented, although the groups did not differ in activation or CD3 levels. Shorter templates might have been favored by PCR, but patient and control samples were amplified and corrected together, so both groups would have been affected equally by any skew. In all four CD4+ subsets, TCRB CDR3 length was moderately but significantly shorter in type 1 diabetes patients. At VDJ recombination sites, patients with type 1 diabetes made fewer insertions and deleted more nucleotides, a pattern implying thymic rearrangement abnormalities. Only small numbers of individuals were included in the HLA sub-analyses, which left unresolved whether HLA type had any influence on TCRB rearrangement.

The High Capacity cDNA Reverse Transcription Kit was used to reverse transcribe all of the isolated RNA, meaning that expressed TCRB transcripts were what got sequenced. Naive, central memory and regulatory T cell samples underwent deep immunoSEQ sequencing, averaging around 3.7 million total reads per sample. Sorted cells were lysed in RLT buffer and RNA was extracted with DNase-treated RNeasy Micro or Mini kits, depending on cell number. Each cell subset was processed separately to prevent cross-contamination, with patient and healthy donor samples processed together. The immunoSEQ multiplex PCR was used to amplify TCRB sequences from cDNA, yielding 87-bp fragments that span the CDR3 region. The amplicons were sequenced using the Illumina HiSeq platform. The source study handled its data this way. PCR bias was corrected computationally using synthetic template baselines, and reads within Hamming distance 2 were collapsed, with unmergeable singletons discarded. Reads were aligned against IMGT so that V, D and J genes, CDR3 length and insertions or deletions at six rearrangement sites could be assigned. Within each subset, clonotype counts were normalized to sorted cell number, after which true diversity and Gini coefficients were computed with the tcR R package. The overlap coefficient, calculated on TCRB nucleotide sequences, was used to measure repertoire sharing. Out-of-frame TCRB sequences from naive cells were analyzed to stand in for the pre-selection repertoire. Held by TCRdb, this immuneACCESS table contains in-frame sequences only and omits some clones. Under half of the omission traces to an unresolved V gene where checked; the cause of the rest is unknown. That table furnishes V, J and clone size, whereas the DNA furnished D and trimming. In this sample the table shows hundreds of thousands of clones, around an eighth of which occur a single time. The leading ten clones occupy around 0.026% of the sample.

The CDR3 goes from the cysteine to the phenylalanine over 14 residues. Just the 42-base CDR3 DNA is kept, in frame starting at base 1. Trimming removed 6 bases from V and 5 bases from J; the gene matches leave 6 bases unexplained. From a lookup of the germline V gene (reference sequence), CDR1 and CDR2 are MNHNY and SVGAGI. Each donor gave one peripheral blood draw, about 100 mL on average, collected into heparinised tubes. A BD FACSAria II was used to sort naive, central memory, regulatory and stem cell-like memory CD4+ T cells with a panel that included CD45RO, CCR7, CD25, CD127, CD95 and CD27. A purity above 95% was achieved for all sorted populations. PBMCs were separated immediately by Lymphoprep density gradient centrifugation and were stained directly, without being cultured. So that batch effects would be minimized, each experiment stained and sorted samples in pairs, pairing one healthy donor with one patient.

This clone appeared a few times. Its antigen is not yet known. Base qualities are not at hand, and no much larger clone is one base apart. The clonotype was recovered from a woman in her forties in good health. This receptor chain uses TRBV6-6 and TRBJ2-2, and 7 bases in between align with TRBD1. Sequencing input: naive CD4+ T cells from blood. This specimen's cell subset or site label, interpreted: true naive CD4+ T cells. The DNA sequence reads TGTGCCAGCAGGCCGACAGGGATAACCGGGGAGCTGTTTTTT. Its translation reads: CASRPTGITGELFF.